What follows are 19 T cell receptor beta chains derived from one specimen sequenced in a study of high-grade serous ovarian cancer treatment subgroups. Tumor tissue was taken before any definitive surgery or chemotherapy was given. TCRdb's table, derived via immunoSEQ multiplex PCR, lists solely in-frame clones and lacks some. The sample has approximately 600 clones, roughly 80% seen once. The sequenced material came from tumor tissue. All receptors come from a human donor with high-grade serous ovarian cancer.

This chain joins TRBV28 and TRBJ2-2; possibly TRBD2 for D (7 bases). The CDR3 loop spans 17 amino acids. In germline, CDR1 is MDHEN, CDR2 SYDVKM. Trimming took 5 bases from V and 4 from J, leaving 20 bases between them. CDR3 sequence: CASSRGGGGVGTGELFF. The CDR3 coding sequence is TGTGCCAGCAGTCGCGGGGGCGGGGGTGTAGGCACCGGGGAGCTGTTTTTT.

On this clone: The germline gene is not matched at one end of the junction; a read error may be the cause. This CDR3 is also generated by other DNA sequences in the sample. The CDR3 is CASTRGTGVNTEAFF. The CDR3 DNA sequence: TGTGCCAGCACCCGTGGGACAGGAGTGAACACTGAAGCCTTCTTT. The chain couples TRBV28 to TRBJ1-1; TRBD1 matches 8 bases. Germline CDR1 is MDHEN and CDR2 is SYDVKM. The CDR3 loop spans 15 amino acids.

The gene calls are TRBV18 and TRBJ2-3; TRBD2 matches at 11 bases. CDR1 and CDR2 from the germline V gene are KGHSH and LQKENI. Trimming cost V 6 bases and J 7 bases; bases outside gene matches: 9. This CDR3 region has 15 residues. In nucleotides, the CDR3 is TGTGCCAGCTCTTCGACTAGCGGGGCGGCGTATACGCAGTATTTT. Its protein is CASSSTSGAAYTQYF.

The rearrangement uses TRBV19 and TRBJ2-1; TRBD2 matches 7 bases. This CDR3 comprises 15 residues. Germline CDR1 is LNHDA and CDR2 is SQIVND (reference sequence). V trimming: 6 bases; J trimming: 0 bases; junction bases outside the gene matches: 5. DNA of the CDR3: TGTGCCAGTAGGAGTGGCGGGAGCTCCTACAATGAGCAGTTCTTC. Encoded protein: CASRSGGSSYNEQFF.

The chain links TRBV6-6 to TRBJ1-1, with D maybe TRBD1 (5 bases). Per germline, CDR1 MNHNY and CDR2 SVGAGI (reference sequence). This CDR3 region has 12 residues. Trimming took off 5 bases at V and 1 base at J, with 5 bases between the two ends. In nucleotides, the CDR3 is TGTGCCAGCAGTCAGGGGAACACTGAAGCTTTCTTT. It specifies CASSQGNTEAFF.

The J gene is TRBJ2-2, the V gene TRBV5-1, with 9 bases fitting TRBD2. The V gene's germline CDR1 is SGHRS and CDR2 YFSETQ. The CDR3 has 15 residues. The trim removed 2 bases at V and 2 bases at J, leaving 1 base unmatched. CDR3 in amino acids: CASSFSGGNTGELFF. CDR3 DNA sequence: TGCGCCAGCAGCTTTAGCGGGGGAAACACCGGGGAGCTGTTTTTT. Using reference TRBV5-1 and TRBJ2-2 for the parts outside the CDR3, the full variable domain is KAGVTQTPRYLIKTRGQQVTLSCSPISGHRSVSWYQQTPGQGLQFLFEYFSETQRNKGNFPGRFSGRQFSNSRSEMNVSTLELGDSALYLCASSFSGGNTGELFFGEGSRLTVL.

The chain links TRBV19 to TRBJ2-3; D is perhaps TRBD1 (5 bases). This CDR3 is 19 amino acids long. V dropped 0 bases and J dropped 0 bases, with 19 bases sitting between them. Germline CDR1 LNHDA, CDR2 SQIVND (reference sequence). The CDR3, as DNA: TGTGCCAGTAGTATAGATCGCAGGGCCTCCAACTCTAGCACAGATACGCAGTATTTT. Residues: CASSIDRRASNSSTDTQYF.

This clone was seen only once. V and J are TRBV5-8 and TRBJ1-2; D remains ambiguous. V lost 4 bases and J 3 bases, leaving 10 bases between the germline ends. Looked up from germline, CDR1 is SGHTS and CDR2 is YDEGEE. This CDR3 is 13 amino acids long. CDR3 DNA sequence: TGTGCCAGCAGCCTCGGACGGTACTATGGCTACACCTTC. Its protein product is CASSLGRYYGYTF.

The V and J genes are TRBV9 and TRBJ1-1, with D possibly being TRBD1 (5 bases). With 4 bases removed from V and 8 bases from J, the gap between germline ends came to 15 bases. The CDR3 length is 13 residues. Germline CDR1 reads SGDLS; CDR2 reads YYNGEE. DNA of the CDR3: TGTGCCAGCAGCCAAGGGGTGGAATACGAAGCTTTCTTT. Protein: CASSQGVEYEAFF.

The chain joins TRBV6-1 to TRBJ1-5; 7 bases are a match to TRBD1. With 4 bases clipped from V and 5 bases from J, the junction kept 2 bases outside the gene matches. The length of the CDR3 is 13 residues. CDR1 is MNHNS and CDR2 is SASEGT in the germline V gene. CDR3 nucleotide sequence: TGTGCCAGCAGTGGACAGGGAGATCAGCCCCAGCATTTT. This gives the protein CASSGQGDQPQHF.

The V gene is TRBV4-3, the J gene TRBJ1-5; D unresolved. Germline V gene lookup returns CDR1 LGHNA and CDR2 YSLEER. The CDR3 loop spans 15 amino acids. The germline V and J ends were trimmed by 0 bases and 0 bases, with 6 bases remaining between them. Here the CDR3 DNA reads TGCGCCAGCAGCCAAGATCGGAGTAGCAATCAGCCCCAGCATTTT. It codes for CASSQDRSSNQPQHF.

The chain joins TRBV5-4 to TRBJ1-2; TRBD1 is a possible D gene (5 bases). Between the trimmed V and J ends, which lost 7 bases and 4 bases, there was a span of 20 bases. This CDR3 is built from 15 residues. Germline V gives CDR1 SGHNT, CDR2 YYREEE (reference sequence). The CDR3 is CASFSAVPGTYGYTF. CDR3 bases: TGTGCCAGCTTTAGTGCCGTACCAGGGACCTATGGCTACACCTTC.

The chain has TRBV10-3 and TRBJ2-7, with D hard to call. V dropped 4 bases and J dropped 0 bases, with 13 bases sitting between them. Germline CDR1 and CDR2: ENHRY and SYGVKD. CDR3 length: 15 residues. This chain's CDR3 is CAISGNGGHSYEQYF. The CDR3 DNA is TGTGCCATCAGTGGGAACGGCGGTCACTCCTACGAGCAGTACTTC.

The chain employs TRBV5-6 and TRBJ2-1, with TRBD2 matching over 7 bases. Trimming cost V 5 bases and J 6 bases; bases outside gene matches: 5. The CDR3 spans 13 residues. CDR1 and CDR2 (germline): SGHDT, YYEEEE. The CDR3 is CASRKSGINEQFF. The CDR3 coding sequence is TGTGCCAGCAGGAAGAGCGGGATCAATGAGCAGTTCTTC.

The chain uses TRBV30 and TRBJ2-1, with D tentatively TRBD1 or TRBD2 (5 bases each). The CDR3 has 14 amino acids. The V end lost 1 base, the J end lost 7 bases, and 14 bases lay between the germline ends. Per germline, CDR1 GTSNPN and CDR2 SVGIG (reference sequence). Here the CDR3 reads CAWSALGRTNEQFF. Written as DNA, the CDR3 is TGTGCCTGGAGTGCCTTGGGACGGACAAATGAGCAGTTCTTC.

In this sample, this clone turned up once. This chain uses TRBV2 with TRBJ1-5, with 9 bases aligning to TRBD1. Germline V gives CDR1 SNHLY, CDR2 FYNNEI. Trimming cost V 8 bases and J 5 bases; bases outside gene matches: 4. The CDR3 runs to 13 residues. The CDR3 DNA follows: TGTGCCAGCTCCGGGGACAGGGATCAGCCCCAGCATTTT. Its protein is CASSGDRDQPQHF.

This clone was found a few times. The CDR3 DNA reads TGTGCCAGCAGTTTAAACCCGGACTCACCCCTCCACTTT. Protein sequence: CASSLNPDSPLHF. The chain joins TRBV5-8 to TRBJ1-6; D unresolved. The germline V gene encodes CDR1 SGHTS and CDR2 YDEGEE. The CDR3 runs to 13 residues. V lost 5 bases, J lost 10 bases, and 13 bases lay in between. Full variable domain (missing parts from reference TRBV5-8 and TRBJ1-6): EAGVTQSPTHLIKTRGQQATLRCSPISGHTSVYWYQQALGLGLQFLLWYDEGEERNRGNFPPRFSGRQFPNYSSELNVNALELEDSALYLCASSLNPDSPLHFGNGTRLTVT.

This clone has just one count. The genes are TRBV7-2 and TRBJ2-1, with TRBD2 matching 7 bases. V was pared by 5 bases and J by 0 bases, with 13 bases of the junction left unmatched. CDR3 length equals 18 residues. Germline V gene sequence: CDR1 SGHTA, CDR2 FQGNSA. The CDR3 sequence: CASSQKGLAVSSYNEQFF. CDR3 sequence (DNA): TGTGCCAGCAGCCAAAAGGGCCTAGCGGTTAGCTCCTACAATGAGCAGTTCTTC.

The V and J genes are TRBV2 and TRBJ1-1; D is ambiguous. The germline V and J ends were trimmed by 3 bases and 2 bases, with 10 bases remaining between them. CDR3 length equals 14 residues. Germline CDR1 reads SNHLY; CDR2 reads FYNNEI. CDR3 sequence (DNA): TGTGCCAGCAGTGAGCAAGGACTAAACACTGAAGCTTTCTTT. The encoded protein is CASSEQGLNTEAFF.